A single TCR beta chain is shown here with its context. Generated by immunoSEQ multiplex PCR, the TCRdb table keeps only in-frame clones and is missing some. The table includes over 8,000 clones, about three quarters detected once. This CDR3 region has 15 residues. V was shortened by 5 bases and J by 3 bases, with 14 bases between the two germline ends. Germline V gene data show CDR1 as MNHEY and CDR2 as SVGAGI. This specimen comes from a study of T cell clonotyping in hematopoietic cell transplantation. This chain connects TRBV6-5 to TRBJ1-3, with D tentatively TRBD1 (6 bases). Sequenced here: peripheral blood mononuclear cells, sampled 180 days after allogeneic stem cell transplant. The clonotype originates from a female patient aged 45-60 years who had an allogeneic stem cell transplant from a related donor, so the T cells may come from the graft donor. Some clones in this sample may be carry-over from other donors' samples. The CDR3 region is CASSRKGVYGNTIYF. CDR3 DNA sequence: TGTGCCAGCAGTCGCAAGGGGGTGTATGGAAACACCATATATTTT.